These T cell receptor beta chains were read from a single sample in a study of blood T cell repertoires in COVID-19. Sequenced by immunoSEQ multiplex PCR; TCRdb stores in-frame clones only, minus some. The sample has about 270,000 clones; 70% to 90% are singletons. The sequencing input was peripheral blood. Source of these receptors: a woman younger than 45 with COVID-19, enrolled during active disease. Each CDR3 is given without its conserved first and last residue.

V: TRBV23-1
CDR3: ASSHPQLSYEQY

V: TRBV29-1
CDR3: SHIKQGLNTEAF

V: TRBV5-1
CDR3: ASSYLSAAVGELF

V: TRBV4-1
CDR3: ASSLRTSGGAGETQY

V: TRBV19
CDR3: ASSIKLAIGELF

V: TRBV27
CDR3: ASSLLAGGWETQY

V: TRBV7-2
CDR3: ASSATGVEQF

V: TRBV7-9
CDR3: ASSLGDRGLGQPQH

V: TRBV7-9
CDR3: ASSPPGAGNTIY

V: TRBV3-1/TRBV3-2
CDR3: ASSPDDRVKSPLH

V: TRBV28
CDR3: ASSLSGLAGGRSCM

V: TRBV3-1/TRBV3-2
CDR3: ASSQGRIAGYPGELF

V: TRBV2
CDR3: ASSRETGGSKNIQY

V: TRBV15
CDR3: ATRPQGGQGNYGYT

V: TRBV5-1
CDR3: ASATGERFSPLH

V: TRBV19
CDR3: ATRDGSYNEQF

V: TRBV13
CDR3: ASSVTGSTTYEQY

V: TRBV5-1
CDR3: ASSPRTSGVAKNIQY

V: TRBV4-1
CDR3: ASTPLAGQYNEQF

V: TRBV5-1
CDR3: ASSLPSVNEQF

V: TRBV30
CDR3: AWSVGQGSYEQY

V: TRBV7-9
CDR3: ASSSPVTRGFSYEQY

V: TRBV28
CDR3: ASSLGPWSPLH

V: TRBV7-2
CDR3: ASSLNGGAAGELF

V: TRBV21-1
CDR3: ASSNLYGELF

V: TRBV11-2
CDR3: ASSSIQGILYEQY

V: TRBV11-2
CDR3: ASSRSGGAQF

V: TRBV10-3
CDR3: AIRVGLGYNEQF

V: TRBV5-1
CDR3: ASSSGTGQNIQY

V: TRBV10-2
CDR3: ASWDRTSYGYT

V: TRBV4-1
CDR3: ASSQDNQGGTGELF

V: TRBV19
CDR3: ASSIGVAGPYNEQF

V: TRBV11-3
CDR3: ASSRGGTPNEQF

V: TRBV2
CDR3: AQRYSGANVLT

V: TRBV18
CDR3: ASSLATGKETQY

V: TRBV18
CDR3: ASSPSASGVTDTQY

V: TRBV5-5
CDR3: ASSLAARTEINEKLF

V: TRBV19
CDR3: ASSLRTSGVSYEQY

V: TRBV6-6
CDR3: ASSPGTGYNEQF

V: TRBV4-1
CDR3: ASSQDRGAAGNTIY

V: TRBV7-9
CDR3: ASSTPRGLRETQY

V: TRBV9
CDR3: ASSTRTGHHEQY

V: TRBV30
CDR3: AWSDTGGNRYEQY

V: TRBV7-2
CDR3: ASSLSAGRINLYEQY

V: TRBV5-5
CDR3: ATTESDTWLYGYT